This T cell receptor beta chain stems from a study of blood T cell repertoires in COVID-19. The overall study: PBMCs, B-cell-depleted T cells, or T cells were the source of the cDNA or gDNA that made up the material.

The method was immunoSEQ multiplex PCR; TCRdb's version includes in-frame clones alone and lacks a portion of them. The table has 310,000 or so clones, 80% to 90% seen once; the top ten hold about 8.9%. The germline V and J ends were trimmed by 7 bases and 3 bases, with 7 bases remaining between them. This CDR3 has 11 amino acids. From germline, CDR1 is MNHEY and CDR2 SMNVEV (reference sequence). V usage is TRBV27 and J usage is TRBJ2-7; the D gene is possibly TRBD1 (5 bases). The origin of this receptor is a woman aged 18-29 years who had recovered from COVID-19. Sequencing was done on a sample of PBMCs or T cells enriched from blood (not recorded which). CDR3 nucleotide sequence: TGTGCCAGCAACCAGGGCTACGAGCAGTACTTC. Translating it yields CASNQGYEQYF.